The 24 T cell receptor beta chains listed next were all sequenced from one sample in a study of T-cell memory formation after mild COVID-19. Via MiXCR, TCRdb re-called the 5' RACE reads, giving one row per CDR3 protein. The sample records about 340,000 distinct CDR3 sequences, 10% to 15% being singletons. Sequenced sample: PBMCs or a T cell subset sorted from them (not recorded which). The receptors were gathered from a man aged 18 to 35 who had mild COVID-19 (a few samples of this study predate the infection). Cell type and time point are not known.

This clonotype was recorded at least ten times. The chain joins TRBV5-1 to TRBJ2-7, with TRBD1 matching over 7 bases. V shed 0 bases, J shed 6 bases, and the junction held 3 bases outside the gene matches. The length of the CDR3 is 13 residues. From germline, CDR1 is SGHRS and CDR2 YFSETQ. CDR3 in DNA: TGCGCCAGCAGCTTGGGATCAGGGGGCGAGCAGTACTTC. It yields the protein CASSLGSGGEQYF.

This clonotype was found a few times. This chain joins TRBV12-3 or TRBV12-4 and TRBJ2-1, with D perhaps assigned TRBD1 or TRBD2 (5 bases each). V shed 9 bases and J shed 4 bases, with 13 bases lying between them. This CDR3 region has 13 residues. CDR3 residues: CASVLGAYNEQFF. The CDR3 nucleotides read TGTGCCAGTGTGCTCGGGGCTTACAATGAGCAGTTCTTC.

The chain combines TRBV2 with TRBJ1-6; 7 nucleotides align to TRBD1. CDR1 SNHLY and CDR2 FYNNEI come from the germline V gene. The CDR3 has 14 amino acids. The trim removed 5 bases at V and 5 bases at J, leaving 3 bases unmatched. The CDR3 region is CASSWQGDNSPLHF. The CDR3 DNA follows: TGTGCCAGCAGTTGGCAGGGGGATAATTCACCCCTCCACTTT.

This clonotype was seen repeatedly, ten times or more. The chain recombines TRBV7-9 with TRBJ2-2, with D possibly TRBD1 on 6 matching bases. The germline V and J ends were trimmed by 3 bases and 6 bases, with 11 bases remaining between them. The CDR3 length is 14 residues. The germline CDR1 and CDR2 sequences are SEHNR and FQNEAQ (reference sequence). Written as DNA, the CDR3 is TGTGCCAGCAGCTTGAGGGGGTCGTCCGGGGAGCTGTTTTTT. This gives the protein CASSLRGSSGELFF.

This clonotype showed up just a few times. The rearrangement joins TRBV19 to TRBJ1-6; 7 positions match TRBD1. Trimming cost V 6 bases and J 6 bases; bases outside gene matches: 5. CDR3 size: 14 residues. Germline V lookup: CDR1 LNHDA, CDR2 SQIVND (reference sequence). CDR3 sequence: CASRMTGSNSPLHF. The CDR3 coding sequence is TGTGCCAGTAGGATGACAGGGAGTAATTCACCCCTCCACTTT.

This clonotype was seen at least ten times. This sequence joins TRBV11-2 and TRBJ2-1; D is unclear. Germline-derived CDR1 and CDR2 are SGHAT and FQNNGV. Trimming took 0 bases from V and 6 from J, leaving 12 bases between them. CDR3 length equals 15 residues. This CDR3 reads CASSLDDTFSNEQFF. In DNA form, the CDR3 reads TGTGCCAGCAGCTTAGATGATACATTCTCCAATGAGCAGTTCTTC.

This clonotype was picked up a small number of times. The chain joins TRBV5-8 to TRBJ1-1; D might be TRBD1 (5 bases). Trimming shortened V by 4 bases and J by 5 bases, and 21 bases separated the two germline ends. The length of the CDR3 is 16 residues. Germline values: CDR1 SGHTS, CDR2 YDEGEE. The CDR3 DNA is TGTGCCAGCAGCCGGAGGGGTTCGACGGGATTAACTGAAGCTTTCTTT. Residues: CASSRRGSTGLTEAFF. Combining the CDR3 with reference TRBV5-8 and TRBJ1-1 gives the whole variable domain EAGVTQSPTHLIKTRGQQATLRCSPISGHTSVYWYQQALGLGLQFLLWYDEGEERNRGNFPPRFSGRQFPNYSSELNVNALELEDSALYLCASSRRGSTGLTEAFFGQGTRLTVV.

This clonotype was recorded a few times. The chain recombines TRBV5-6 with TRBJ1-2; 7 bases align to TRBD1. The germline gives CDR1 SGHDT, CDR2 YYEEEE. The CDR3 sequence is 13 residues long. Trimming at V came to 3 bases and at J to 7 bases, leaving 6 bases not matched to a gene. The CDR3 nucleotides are TGTGCCAGCAGCTCGGACAGGTCAAGTGGCTACACCTTC. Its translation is CASSSDRSSGYTF.

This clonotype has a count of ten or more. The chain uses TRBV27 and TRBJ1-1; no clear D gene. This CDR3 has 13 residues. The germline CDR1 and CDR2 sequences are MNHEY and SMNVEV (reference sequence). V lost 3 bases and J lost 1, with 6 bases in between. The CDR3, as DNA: TGTGCCAGCAGTTTTTCACGGAACACTGAAGCTTTCTTT. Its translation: CASSFSRNTEAFF.

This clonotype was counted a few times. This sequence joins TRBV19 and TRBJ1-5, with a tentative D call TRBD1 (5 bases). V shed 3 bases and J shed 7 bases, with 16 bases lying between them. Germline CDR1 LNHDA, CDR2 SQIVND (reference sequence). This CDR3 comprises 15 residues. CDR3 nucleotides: TGTGCCAGTAGTATCTCAGGGAATAGCTTACAGCCCCAGCATTTT. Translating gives CASSISGNSLQPQHF. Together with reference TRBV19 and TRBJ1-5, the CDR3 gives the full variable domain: DGGITQSPKYLFRKEGQNVTLSCEQNLNHDAMYWYRQDPGQGLRLIYYSQIVNDFQKGDIAEGYSVSREKKESFPLTVTSAQKNPTAFYLCASSISGNSLQPQHFGDGTRLSIL.

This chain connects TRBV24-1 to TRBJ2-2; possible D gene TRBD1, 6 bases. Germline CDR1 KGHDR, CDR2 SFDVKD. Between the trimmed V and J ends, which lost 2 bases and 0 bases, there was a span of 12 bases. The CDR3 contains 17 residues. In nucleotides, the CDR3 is TGTGCCACCAGTGATTCCCCGAGGACAGCGAACACCGGGGAGCTGTTTTTT. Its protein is CATSDSPRTANTGELFF.

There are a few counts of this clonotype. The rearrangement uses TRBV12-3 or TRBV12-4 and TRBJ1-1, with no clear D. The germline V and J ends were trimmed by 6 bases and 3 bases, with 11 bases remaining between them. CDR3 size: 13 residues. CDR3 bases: TGTGCCAGCAGGGAACCTTTTTACACTGAAGCTTTCTTT. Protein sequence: CASREPFYTEAFF.

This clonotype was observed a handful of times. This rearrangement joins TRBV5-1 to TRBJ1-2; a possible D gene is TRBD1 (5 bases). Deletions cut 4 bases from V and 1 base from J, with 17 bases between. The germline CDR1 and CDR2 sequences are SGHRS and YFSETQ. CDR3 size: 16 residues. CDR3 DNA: TGCGCCAGCAGCCCCCGGGACCTAAATTTTAACTATGGCTACACCTTC. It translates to CASSPRDLNFNYGYTF.

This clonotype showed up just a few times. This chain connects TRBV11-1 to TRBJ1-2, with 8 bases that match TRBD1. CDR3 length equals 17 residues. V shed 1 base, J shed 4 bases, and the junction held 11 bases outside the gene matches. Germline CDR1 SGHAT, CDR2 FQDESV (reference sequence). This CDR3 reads CASSLGTATGVGYGYTF. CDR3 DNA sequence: TGTGCCAGCAGCTTAGGGACCGCGACAGGGGTCGGCTATGGCTACACCTTC.

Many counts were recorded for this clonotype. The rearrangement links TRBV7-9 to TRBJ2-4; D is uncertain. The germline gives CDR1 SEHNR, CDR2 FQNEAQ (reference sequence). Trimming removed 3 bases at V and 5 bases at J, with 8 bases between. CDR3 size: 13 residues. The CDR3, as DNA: TGTGCCAGCAGCTTGTGGACCGAAAACATTCAGTACTTC. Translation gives CASSLWTENIQYF.

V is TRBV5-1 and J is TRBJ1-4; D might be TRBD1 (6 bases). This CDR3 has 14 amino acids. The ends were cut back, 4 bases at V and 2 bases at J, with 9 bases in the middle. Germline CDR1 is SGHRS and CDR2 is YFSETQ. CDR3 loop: CASSPQGTNEKLFF. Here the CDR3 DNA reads TGCGCCAGCAGCCCACAGGGCACTAATGAAAAACTGTTTTTT.

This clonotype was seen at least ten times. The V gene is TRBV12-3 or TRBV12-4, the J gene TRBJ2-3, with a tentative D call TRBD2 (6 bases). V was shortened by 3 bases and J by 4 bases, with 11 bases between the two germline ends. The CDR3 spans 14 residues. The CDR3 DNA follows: TGTGCCAGCAGTTTCCGGGACTCCGCAGATACGCAGTATTTT. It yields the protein CASSFRDSADTQYF.

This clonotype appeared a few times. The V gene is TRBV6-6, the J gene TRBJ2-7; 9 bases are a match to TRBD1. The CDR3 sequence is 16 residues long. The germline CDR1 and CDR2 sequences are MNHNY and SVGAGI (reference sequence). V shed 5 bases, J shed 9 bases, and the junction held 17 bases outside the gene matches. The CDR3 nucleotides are TGTGCCAGCAGTCCAAGTGGTGGGACAGGGTCAATGAGGCAGTACTTC. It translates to CASSPSGGTGSMRQYF.

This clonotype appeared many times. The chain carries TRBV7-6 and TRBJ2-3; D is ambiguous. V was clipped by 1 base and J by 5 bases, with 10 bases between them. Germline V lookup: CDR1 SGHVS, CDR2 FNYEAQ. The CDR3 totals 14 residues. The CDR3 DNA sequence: TGTGCCAGCAGCTTAGGGGCTAGTCAAGATACGCAGTATTTT. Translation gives CASSLGASQDTQYF. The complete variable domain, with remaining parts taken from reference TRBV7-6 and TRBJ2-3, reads GAGVSQSPRYKVTKRGQDVALRCDPISGHVSLYWYRQALGQGPEFLTYFNYEAQQDKSGLPNDRFSAERPEGSISTLTIQRTEQRDSAMYRCASSLGASQDTQYFGPGTRLTVL.

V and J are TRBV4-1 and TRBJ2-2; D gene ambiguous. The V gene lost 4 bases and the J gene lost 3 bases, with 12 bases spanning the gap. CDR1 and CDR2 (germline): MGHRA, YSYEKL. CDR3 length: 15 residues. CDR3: CASSPEGQHTGELFF. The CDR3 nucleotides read TGCGCCAGCAGCCCGGAAGGGCAGCACACCGGGGAGCTGTTTTTT.

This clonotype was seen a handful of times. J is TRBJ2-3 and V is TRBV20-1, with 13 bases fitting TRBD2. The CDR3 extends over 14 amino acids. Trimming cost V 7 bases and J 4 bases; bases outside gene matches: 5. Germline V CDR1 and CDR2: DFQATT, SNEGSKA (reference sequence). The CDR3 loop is CSGSLAGGPDTQYF. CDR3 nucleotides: TGCAGTGGCTCACTAGCGGGGGGGCCAGATACGCAGTATTTT.

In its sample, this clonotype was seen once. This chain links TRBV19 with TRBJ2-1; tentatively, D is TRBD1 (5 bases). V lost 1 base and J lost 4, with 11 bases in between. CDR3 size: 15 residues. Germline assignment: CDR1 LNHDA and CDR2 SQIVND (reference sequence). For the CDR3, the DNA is TGTGCCAGTAGTATAGGGGCAGGGATATACAATGAGCAGTTCTTC. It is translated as CASSIGAGIYNEQFF.

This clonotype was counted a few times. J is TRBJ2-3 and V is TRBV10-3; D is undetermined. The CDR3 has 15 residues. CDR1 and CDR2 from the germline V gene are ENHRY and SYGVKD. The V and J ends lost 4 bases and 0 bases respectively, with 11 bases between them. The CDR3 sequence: CAISGKGLSTDTQYF. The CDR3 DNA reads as TGTGCCATCAGTGGGAAAGGGCTGAGCACAGATACGCAGTATTTT.

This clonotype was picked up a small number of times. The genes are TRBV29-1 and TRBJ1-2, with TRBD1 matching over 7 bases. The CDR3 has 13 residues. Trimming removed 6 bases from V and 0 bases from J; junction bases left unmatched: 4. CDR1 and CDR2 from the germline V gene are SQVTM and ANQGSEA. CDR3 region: CSVVTGPNYGYTF. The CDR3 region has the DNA TGCAGCGTCGTGACAGGGCCTAACTATGGCTACACCTTC.